This T cell receptor beta chain was recorded in a study of T cells in Graves' hyperthyroidism and ophthalmopathy (dated by TCRdb to the late 2010s). About the study as a whole: Peripheral blood was sampled at the time of initial diagnosis, prior to any treatment. To identify distinguishing TCR V-J signatures, a discovery cohort of about 100 patients was used, comprising 43 with Graves' ophthalmopathy and some 60 with stable Graves' hyperthyroidism. An independent validation cohort of fewer than 20 hyperthyroidism patients and roughly 16 patients who later progressed to ophthalmopathy tested prospective prediction of ophthalmopathy. For training and testing, the 100 or so patients in the discovery cohort were randomly divided in a 7:3 ratio. In six Graves' hyperthyroidism patients, the study also compared T-cell repertoires from thyroid tissue with T-cell repertoires from blood. Following sampling, methimazole starting at 30 mg daily was given to hyperthyroidism patients, and high-dose intravenous methylprednisolone was given to ophthalmopathy patients. The paper describes TCR Vbeta CDR3 sequencing of 120 to 150 peripheral blood samples, made up of about 41 ophthalmopathy patients, some 80 hyperthyroidism patients and roughly 17 progressor patients. Study-level results and caveats: Ophthalmopathy was separated from stable hyperthyroidism by a 13 V-J signature model, with around 90% sensitivity and 81% to 82% specificity obtained in cross-validation and 80%/75% obtained in testing. During validation, the model predicted progression to ophthalmopathy a median of about 5.9 months ahead of onset, with more than 55% sensitivity and less than 85% specificity. Most expanded thyroid clonotypes (frequency above 0.001) were also detected in blood, suggesting blood repertoires may reflect thyroid immune responses. Sample size was not statistically predetermined, and blinding of investigators to group allocation was not performed.

Graves' hyperthyroidism was defined as stable when no progression to ophthalmopathy occurred over 18 months of follow-up. Hyperthyroidism patients were newly diagnosed, had a disease duration of under 2 months, and were aged 18 to 65 years. Any patient with an uncontrolled infection, another autoimmune disease, pregnancy or lactation was excluded. Diagnoses relied on clinical symptoms, serum thyroxine and TRAb, thyroid ultrasound and orbital computed tomography. Ficoll-Paque density gradient centrifugation was used to isolate PBMCs from 8.5 to 10 ml of fresh peripheral blood. Total RNA was extracted using Trizol reagent, and RNA quality was assessed on an Agilent 2100 Bioanalyzer. Comments on this clonotype: Its antigen target is currently unknown. Base-call qualities are not available, and no considerably larger clone is one nucleotide away.

Amplification of TCR beta CDR3 regions was carried out from RNA transcripts. The first round of RT-PCR for the TCR CDR3 was performed with the HTBI primer set and the Qiagen OneStep RT-PCR kit. Libraries were constructed in a second round of multiplex PCR, after which size selection and purification were carried out. Sequencing of the libraries was done on an Illumina HiSeq2000 using paired-end 100 bp reads. The paper's processing steps were these. SOAPnuke was used to process the raw data, removing reads that contained adapters or uncalled bases, had a mean Phred below 15, or lacked an exact match to the constant primer or identifier. High-quality paired reads were merged using COPE v1.2.5, and each unique nucleotide sequence was defined as a clonotype. MiTCR v1.1 was used to align clonotypes to the IMGT TRBV, TRBD and TRBJ reference segments. The analysis included only V-J combinations with a frequency above 0.0001, which together covered over 98% of the repertoires. A TCS score was defined as the ratio of F50 (clonal expansion) to E x V (chaos), with BLOSUM62-based TCRdist applied between CDR3 peptides within each V-J. Welch's t-statistics and random forest reduced several hundred V-J features to 13, which were used in a naive Bayes classifier (R e1071). TCRdb reworked the public reads: Q25 trimming with fastp, MiXCR clone assembly, productive beta chains retained. Duplicate CDR3 protein sequences are folded into a single record with the most common DNA and genes. The V and J calls come from TCRdb's annotation, not from the publication. In this sample the table shows some 700,000 distinct CDR3 sequences, around a sixth of which occur a single time. In total, the top ten clones hold 15% to 17% of the sample.

The origin of this receptor is a man aged 50 or older with Graves' hyperthyroidism. The sample comprised blood.

The CDR3 protein: CASSFPGTKGNTIYF. The DNA sequence is given as TGTGCCAGCAGTTTCCCCGGGACAAAAGGAAACACCATATATTTT. The V gene is TRBV28 and the J gene is TRBJ1-3; the D gene is possibly TRBD1, with 6 bases matching. Via the germline V gene, CDR1 is MDHEN and CDR2 SYDVKM. The cysteine opens and the phenylalanine closes a CDR3 of 15 amino acids. Only CDR3 DNA is held: 45 bases, read in frame from base 1. A distance of 13 bases separates the germline ends of V and J, which lose 3 bases and 4 bases respectively.